Listed here are 30 T cell receptor beta chains from one sample, sequenced in a study of T cells in localized non-small cell lung cancer (dated by TCRdb to the early 2020s). The library was built by means of the immunoSEQ multiplex PCR assay. Drawn from immuneACCESS, this table holds only the in-frame rearrangements with V and J called that TCRdb kept. Clones are partly lost; checked studies trace under half to an unresolved V gene and leave the rest unexplained. Across this sample there are some 130,000 clones, with 80% to 90% seen only once. Around 1.7% of the sample comes from the top ten. The input for sequencing was peripheral blood, taken before any cancer treatment. Every receptor here comes from a female donor older than 55 with stage I lung adenocarcinoma.

V usage is TRBV21-1 and J usage is TRBJ2-7; whether TRBD2, the table's D call, matches the DNA was not checked. TRBV21-1 is flagged as a pseudogene. The CDR3 is 13 amino acids. CDR3 residues: CASTLTTCYEQYF. The DNA for the CDR3 is TGTGCCAGCACCCTGACGACTTGCTACGAGCAGTACTTC.

V and J are TRBV2 and TRBJ2-1; the match to TRBD2 covers 7 bases. Germline CDR1 reads SNHLY; CDR2 reads FYNNEI. The CDR3 has 15 residues. Germline trimming cut 1 base from V and 4 bases from J; bases unmatched to any gene: 4. The CDR3 protein is CASSEGAGPYNEQFF. CDR3 DNA: TGTGCCAGCAGTGAAGGAGCGGGACCTTACAATGAGCAGTTCTTC.

V gene TRBV9 combines with J gene TRBJ1-1; D unresolved. V gave up 1 base and J gave up 2 bases, with 15 bases separating them. The CDR3 extends over 16 amino acids. Germline assignment: CDR1 SGDLS and CDR2 YYNGEE. In nucleotides, the CDR3 is TGTGCCAGCAGCGTAAAGGTCCCACATCTTAACACTGAAGCTTTCTTT. Translation: CASSVKVPHLNTEAFF.

This sequence joins TRBV29-1 and TRBJ2-1; TRBD2 matches at 11 bases. Germline V gives CDR1 SQVTM, CDR2 ANQGSEA. Trimming removed 7 bases from V and 12 bases from J; junction bases left unmatched: 23. The CDR3 spans 17 residues. CDR3 residues: CSASPRTSGSIGVRQFF. DNA for the CDR3: TGCAGCGCCTCTCCTCGGACTAGCGGGTCTATAGGTGTTCGGCAGTTCTTC.

V and J are TRBV5-6 and TRBJ2-7; D not resolved. The V end lost 1 base, the J end lost 13 bases, and 18 bases lay between the germline ends. This CDR3 contains 13 residues. Germline V lookup: CDR1 SGHDT, CDR2 YYEEEE. CDR3 in DNA: TGTGCCAGCAGCTTGTCTGCTTTCACCGGGTTCTACTTC. Protein product: CASSLSAFTGFYF.

V usage is TRBV5-6 and J usage is TRBJ2-7; 9 positions agree with TRBD1. The CDR3 is made up of 17 amino acids. Per the germline V gene, CDR1 is SGHDT and CDR2 is YYEEEE. After removal of 3 bases from V and 4 bases from J, the junction contained 14 bases not matched to a gene. Written as DNA, the CDR3 is TGTGCCAGCAGCTCCCGACCGCCGGGACAGGGCTGGTACGAGCAGTACTTC. Its translation is CASSSRPPGQGWYEQYF. Full variable domain (outside the CDR3, taken from reference TRBV5-6 and TRBJ2-7): DAGVTQSPTHLIKTRGQQVTLRCSPKSGHDTVSWYQQALGQGPQFIFQYYEEEERQRGNFPDRFSGHQFPNYSSELNVNALLLGDSALYLCASSSRPPGQGWYEQYFGPGTRLTVT.

The rearrangement links TRBV5-5 to TRBJ2-7; 8 nucleotides match TRBD1. The ends lost 4 bases at V and 2 bases at J; junction bases unmatched: 8. The CDR3 is made up of 15 amino acids. Per germline, CDR1 SGHKS and CDR2 YYEKEE (reference sequence). The CDR3 region is CASSPGTGRPYEQYF. The CDR3 DNA reads as TGTGCCAGCAGCCCGGGGACAGGCCGGCCCTACGAGCAGTACTTC.

The V and J genes are TRBV19 and TRBJ1-3; D is ambiguous. The CDR3 spans 12 residues. Trimming left V 3 bases short and J 4 bases short, with 4 bases between. Germline V gene sequence: CDR1 LNHDA, CDR2 SQIVND (reference sequence). The CDR3 is CASSMTGNTIYF. CDR3 sequence (DNA): TGTGCCAGTAGTATGACAGGAAACACCATATATTTT.

This chain connects TRBV19 to TRBJ2-2; a weak D match, TRBD2 (5 bases). The V gene's germline CDR1 is LNHDA and CDR2 SQIVND (reference sequence). The CDR3 spans 14 residues. V was pared by 1 base and J by 3 bases, with 6 bases between. Here the CDR3 DNA reads TGTGCCAGTAGTATAGGAGGGTACACCGGGGAGCTGTTTTTT. Translating it yields CASSIGGYTGELFF.

This chain uses TRBV7-6 with TRBJ2-7; possible D gene TRBD2, 7 bases. There are 14 residues in the CDR3. Between the trimmed V and J ends, which lost 5 bases and 2 bases, there was a span of 13 bases. Germline CDR1 SGHVS, CDR2 FNYEAQ. Here the CDR3 DNA reads TGTGCCAGCAGCCCGAGAGGGGGGGCCTACGAGCAGTACTTC. It specifies CASSPRGGAYEQYF.

On this clone: A much more abundant neighbour one base away suggests this may be a read error. The gene calls are TRBV5-1 and TRBJ2-6, with unresolved D. Looked up from germline, CDR1 is SGHRS and CDR2 is YFSETQ. The CDR3 has 16 residues. CDR3 DNA sequence: TGCGCCAACAGCGAAGGGCTTTACTCTGGGGCCAACGTCCTGACTTTC. Protein sequence: CANSEGLYSGANVLTF.

CDR3 protein: CASSLTGTNSYEQYF. CDR3 DNA: TGTGCCAGCAGCCTGACCGGGACTAACTCTTACGAGCAGTACTTC. The chain joins TRBV4-2 to TRBJ2-7, with TRBD2 identical over 7 bases. Per germline, CDR1 LGHNA and CDR2 YNFKEQ. Losses at the gene ends were 4 bases for V and 4 bases for J; bases not matched to a gene: 10. There are 15 residues in the CDR3.

This clone was seen only a few times. CDR3 DNA: TGTGCCAGCAGCTTAGGCCAGGGACACCCTCTGGCAGATACGCAGTATTTT. As protein: CASSLGQGHPLADTQYF. The rearrangement links TRBV7-9 to TRBJ2-3; D is possibly TRBD1 (6 bases). The CDR3 runs to 17 residues. From germline, CDR1 is SEHNR and CDR2 FQNEAQ (reference sequence). Trimming removed 1 base from V and 4 bases from J, with 18 bases in between.

As regards this clone: The CDR3 ends on some other residue instead of the conserved phenylalanine or tryptophan, so this is likely a read error. The limits of the CDR3 on the DNA are not certain, so only TCRdb's listed CDR3 is given. The V gene is TRBV28, the J gene TRBJ1-5; no DNA check was done on the table's D call, TRBD1. From its first to its last residue, the CDR3 has 12 amino acids. Germline loops: CDR1 MDHEN, CDR2 SYDVKM. The CDR3 is CASYAVQDRGVQ.

In this sample, this clone turned up once. This sequence joins TRBV18 and TRBJ1-2; unclear D gene. V lost 3 bases, J lost 3 bases, and 11 bases lay in between. The CDR3 consists of 14 residues. Germline V gives CDR1 KGHSH, CDR2 LQKENI. DNA for the CDR3: TGTGCCAGCTCACCTTCGTTGGTTGACTATGGCTACACCTTC. Its protein is CASSPSLVDYGYTF.

This rearrangement joins TRBV2 to TRBJ2-7, with no clear D. The V gene lost 6 bases and the J gene lost 3 bases, with 6 bases spanning the gap. CDR1 SNHLY and CDR2 FYNNEI come from the germline V gene. CDR3 length: 11 amino acids. Here the CDR3 reads CASSGIYEQYF. The CDR3 DNA reads TGTGCCAGCAGCGGTATCTACGAGCAGTACTTC.

This chain uses TRBV18 with TRBJ2-7; 8 bases map to TRBD2. J was trimmed by 6 bases and V by 3 bases; bases with no gene match: 7. The CDR3 extends over 14 amino acids. The V gene's germline CDR1 is KGHSH and CDR2 LQKENI. CDR3 amino acids: CASSPPAGDGEQYF. CDR3 DNA: TGTGCCAGCTCACCCCCAGCGGGAGACGGCGAGCAGTACTTC.

The chain uses TRBV25-1 and TRBJ1-2, with a possible D match to TRBD1 (6 bases). There are 16 residues in the CDR3. Trimming shortened V by 5 bases and J by 5 bases, and 21 bases separated the two germline ends. The V gene's germline CDR1 is MGHDK and CDR2 SYGVNS. The chain's CDR3 is CASSTTRPGDPYGYTF. CDR3 DNA sequence: TGTGCCAGCAGTACGACCCGCCCAGGGGACCCTTATGGCTACACCTTC.

The rearrangement joins TRBV29-1 to TRBJ1-4, with 9 bases lining up with TRBD1. The trim removed 6 bases at V and 5 bases at J, leaving 4 bases unmatched. Germline V CDR1 and CDR2: SQVTM, ANQGSEA. CDR3 length: 13 residues. The CDR3 spells CSVTGTGNEKLFF. The CDR3 region has the DNA TGCAGCGTAACCGGGACAGGGAATGAAAAACTGTTTTTT.

This clone was recorded a few times. The chain couples TRBV19 to TRBJ1-1; D uncertain. CDR3 length: 13 amino acids. The V gene lost 5 bases and the J gene lost 4 bases, with 11 bases spanning the gap. From germline, CDR1 is LNHDA and CDR2 SQIVND (reference sequence). The CDR3 DNA follows: TGTGCCAGTAGTTTTGCCCGTGGCACTGAAGCTTTCTTT. Encoded protein: CASSFARGTEAFF.

This sequence joins TRBV20-1 and TRBJ2-3, with 8 bases matching TRBD1. There are 11 residues in the CDR3. Germline V gene lookup returns CDR1 DFQATT and CDR2 SNEGSKA (reference sequence). J gave up 6 bases and V 5 bases, and 1 base lay outside the gene matches. The CDR3 here is CSAGQGDTQYF. The CDR3 DNA is TGCAGTGCTGGACAGGGTGATACGCAGTATTTT.

Only a few counts were recorded for this clone. The chain employs TRBV28 and TRBJ2-2; TRBD1 aligns across 7 bases. The V gene's germline CDR1 is MDHEN and CDR2 SYDVKM. The ends lost 4 bases at V and 7 bases at J; junction bases unmatched: 9. The CDR3 loop spans 15 amino acids. This CDR3 is CASSSGDRAVGELFF. The CDR3 DNA sequence: TGTGCCAGCAGTTCTGGAGACAGGGCGGTCGGGGAGCTGTTTTTT.

This clone has just one count. Additional DNA sequences in this sample encode the identical CDR3. V is TRBV5-1 and J is TRBJ2-1; 13 nucleotides agree with TRBD2. The length of the CDR3 is 15 residues. Germline lookup yields CDR1 SGHRS and CDR2 YFSETQ. The trim removed 3 bases at V and 5 bases at J, leaving 2 bases unmatched. The DNA of the CDR3 is TGCGCCAGCAGCTCTGGACTAGCGGGAGACAATGAGCAGTTCTTC. It encodes CASSSGLAGDNEQFF.

The chain joins TRBV4-1 to TRBJ2-7; D call uncertain. Germline V gives CDR1 MGHRA, CDR2 YSYEKL. Trimming took off 0 bases at V and 6 bases at J, with 15 bases between the two ends. The CDR3 runs 15 residues. The CDR3, as DNA: TGCGCCAGCAGCCAAGACCAATACACACCCGCCGAGCAGTACTTC. It codes for CASSQDQYTPAEQYF.

This clone appeared once. V and J are TRBV29-1 and TRBJ1-1, with 7 bases aligning to TRBD1. The CDR3 has 13 amino acids. CDR1 is SQVTM, CDR2 ANQGSEA, per germline. V shed 5 bases, J shed 4 bases, and the junction held 7 bases outside the gene matches. CDR3 DNA sequence: TGCAGCGTTACCCTGGCAGGGGGCACTGAAGCTTTCTTT. Translated: CSVTLAGGTEAFF. Using reference TRBV29-1 and TRBJ1-1 for the parts outside the CDR3, the full variable domain is SAVISQKPSRDICQRGTSLTIQCQVDSQVTMMFWYRQQPGQSLTLIATANQGSEATYESGFVIDKFPISRPNLTFSTLTVSNMSPEDSSIYLCSVTLAGGTEAFFGQGTRLTVV.

The V call is TRBV7-3, the J call TRBJ2-3, with a possible D match to TRBD2 (5 bases). The CDR3 covers 14 residues. Germline V lookup: CDR1 SGHTA, CDR2 FQGTGA. Trimming removed 2 bases from V and 4 bases from J, with 10 bases in between. DNA for the CDR3: TGTGCCAGCAGCTTAGGTGTCGGGGCAGATACGCAGTATTTT. Translated: CASSLGVGADTQYF.

The chain's CDR3 is CASSRPGQGRSGYTF. The CDR3 nucleotides read TGCGCCAGCAGCCGCCCAGGACAGGGGCGCAGCGGCTACACCTTC. This chain connects TRBV4-1 to TRBJ1-2; 9 nucleotides align to TRBD1. V lost 4 bases and J lost 8; bases outside the gene matches: 11. Per germline, CDR1 MGHRA and CDR2 YSYEKL. The CDR3 extends over 15 amino acids.

The chain couples TRBV11-2 to TRBJ2-2; D unresolved. V lost 1 base and J 0 bases, leaving 3 bases between the germline ends. The V gene's germline CDR1 is SGHAT and CDR2 FQNNGV. This CDR3 has 14 amino acids. In DNA form, the CDR3 reads TGTGCCAGCAGCTTAGGCGCGAACACCGGGGAGCTGTTTTTT. This gives the protein CASSLGANTGELFF. Looking up the rest from reference TRBV11-2 and TRBJ2-2 gives the full variable domain: EAGVAQSPRYKIIEKRQSVAFWCNPISGHATLYWYQQILGQGPKLLIQFQNNGVVDDSQLPKDRFSAERLKGVDSTLKIQPAKLEDSAVYLCASSLGANTGELFFGEGSRLTVL.

The rearrangement joins TRBV15 to TRBJ2-2, with D perhaps matching TRBD2 (6 bases). In germline, CDR1 is LNHNV, CDR2 YYDKDF (reference sequence). The CDR3 runs to 14 residues. V lost 0 bases, J lost 6 bases, and 8 bases lay in between. In DNA, the CDR3 is TGTGCCACCAGCAGAGATTCGGGGGCCGGGGAGCTGTTTTTT. It yields the protein CATSRDSGAGELFF.

V usage is TRBV4-2 and J usage is TRBJ2-3; TRBD2 matches at 9 bases. The CDR3 is 15 residues long. V lost 6 bases to trimming and J lost 4 bases; unmatched junction nucleotides: 8. The germline V gene encodes CDR1 LGHNA and CDR2 YNFKEQ. The CDR3 protein is CASRRIAGEADTQYF. The DNA for the CDR3 is TGTGCCAGCAGACGCATAGCGGGAGAGGCAGATACGCAGTATTTT.